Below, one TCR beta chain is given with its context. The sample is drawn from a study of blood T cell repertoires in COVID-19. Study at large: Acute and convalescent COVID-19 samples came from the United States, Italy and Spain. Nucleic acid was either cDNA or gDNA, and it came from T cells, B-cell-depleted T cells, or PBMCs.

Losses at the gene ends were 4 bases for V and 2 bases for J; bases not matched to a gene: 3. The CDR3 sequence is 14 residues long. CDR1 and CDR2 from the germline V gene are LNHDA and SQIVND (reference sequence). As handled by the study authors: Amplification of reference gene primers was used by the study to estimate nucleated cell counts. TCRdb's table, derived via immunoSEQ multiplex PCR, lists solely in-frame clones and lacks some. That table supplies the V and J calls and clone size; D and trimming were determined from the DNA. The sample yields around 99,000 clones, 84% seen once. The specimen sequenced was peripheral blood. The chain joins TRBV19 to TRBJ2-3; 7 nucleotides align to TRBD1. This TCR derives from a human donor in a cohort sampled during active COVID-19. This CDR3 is CASSTGQITDTQYF. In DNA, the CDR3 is TGTGCCAGTAGTACGGGACAGATCACAGATACGCAGTATTTT.